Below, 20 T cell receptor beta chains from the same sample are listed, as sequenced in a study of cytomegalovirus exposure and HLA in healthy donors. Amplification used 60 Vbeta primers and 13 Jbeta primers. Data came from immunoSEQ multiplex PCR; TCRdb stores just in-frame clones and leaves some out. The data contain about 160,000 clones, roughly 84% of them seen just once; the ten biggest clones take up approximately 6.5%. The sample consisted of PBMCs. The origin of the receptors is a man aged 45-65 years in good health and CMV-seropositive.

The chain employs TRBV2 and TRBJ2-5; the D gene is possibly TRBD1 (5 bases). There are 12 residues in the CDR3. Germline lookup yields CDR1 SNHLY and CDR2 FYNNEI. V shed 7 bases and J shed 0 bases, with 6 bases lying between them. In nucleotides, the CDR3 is TGTGCCAGCAAGGGGTACCAAGAGACCCAGTACTTC. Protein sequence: CASKGYQETQYF.

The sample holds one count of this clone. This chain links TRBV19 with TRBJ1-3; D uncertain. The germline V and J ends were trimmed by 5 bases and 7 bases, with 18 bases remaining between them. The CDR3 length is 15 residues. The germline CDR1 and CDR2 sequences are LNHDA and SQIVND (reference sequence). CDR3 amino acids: CASSATGPTSNTIYF. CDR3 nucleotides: TGTGCCAGTAGTGCCACTGGGCCCACGAGTAACACCATATATTTT.

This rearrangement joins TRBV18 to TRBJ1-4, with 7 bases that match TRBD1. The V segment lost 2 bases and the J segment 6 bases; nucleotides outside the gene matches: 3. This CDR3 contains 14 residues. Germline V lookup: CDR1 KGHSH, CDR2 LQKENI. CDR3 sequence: CASSPYQGDEKLFF. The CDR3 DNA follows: TGTGCCAGCTCACCATACCAGGGGGATGAAAAACTGTTTTTT. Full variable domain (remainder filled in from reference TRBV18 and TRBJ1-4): NAGVMQNPRHLVRRRGQEARLRCSPMKGHSHVYWYRQLPEEGLKFMVYLQKENIIDESGMPKERFSAEFPKEGPSILRIQQVVRGDSAAYFCASSPYQGDEKLFFGSGTQLSVL.

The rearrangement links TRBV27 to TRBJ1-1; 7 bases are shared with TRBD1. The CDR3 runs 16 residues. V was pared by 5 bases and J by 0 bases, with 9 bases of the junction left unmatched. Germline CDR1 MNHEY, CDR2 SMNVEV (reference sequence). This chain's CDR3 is CASSPRGIGMNTEAFF. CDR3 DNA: TGTGCCAGCAGTCCCAGGGGGATAGGGATGAACACTGAAGCTTTCTTT.

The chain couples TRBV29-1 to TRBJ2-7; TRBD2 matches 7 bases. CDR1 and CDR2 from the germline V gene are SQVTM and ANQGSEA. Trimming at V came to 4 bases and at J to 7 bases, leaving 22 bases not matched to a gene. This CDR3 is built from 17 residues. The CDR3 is CSVACWREGTREGEQYV. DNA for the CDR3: TGCAGCGTTGCCTGCTGGAGGGAGGGCACCCGGGAAGGGGAGCAGTACGTC.

CDR3 amino acids: CASSIGAGGLSQETQYF. The CDR3 coding sequence is TGTGCCAGTAGTATTGGGGCAGGGGGGCTTAGCCAAGAGACCCAGTACTTC. The chain uses TRBV19 and TRBJ2-5; maybe TRBD1 (7 bases). The V end lost 3 bases, the J end lost 1 base, and 18 bases lay between the germline ends. Germline V gene data show CDR1 as LNHDA and CDR2 as SQIVND (reference sequence). CDR3 length equals 17 residues. Together with reference TRBV19 and TRBJ2-5, the CDR3 gives the full variable domain: DGGITQSPKYLFRKEGQNVTLSCEQNLNHDAMYWYRQDPGQGLRLIYYSQIVNDFQKGDIAEGYSVSREKKESFPLTVTSAQKNPTAFYLCASSIGAGGLSQETQYFGPGTRLLVL.

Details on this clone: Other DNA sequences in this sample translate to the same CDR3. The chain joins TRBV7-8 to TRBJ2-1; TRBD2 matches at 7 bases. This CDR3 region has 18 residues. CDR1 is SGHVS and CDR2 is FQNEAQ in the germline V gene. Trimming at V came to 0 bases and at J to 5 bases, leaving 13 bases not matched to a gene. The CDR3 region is CASSLAGGRASVHNEQFF. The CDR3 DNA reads TGTGCCAGCAGCTTAGCGGGGGGGAGGGCTAGCGTACACAATGAGCAGTTCTTC.

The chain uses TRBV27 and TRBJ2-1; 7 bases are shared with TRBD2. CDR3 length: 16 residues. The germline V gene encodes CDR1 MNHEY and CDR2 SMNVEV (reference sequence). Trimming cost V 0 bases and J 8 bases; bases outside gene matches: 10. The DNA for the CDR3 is TGTGCCAGCAGTTTATCAGGTAGGACTAGGGCCGATGAGCAGTTCTTC. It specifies CASSLSGRTRADEQFF.

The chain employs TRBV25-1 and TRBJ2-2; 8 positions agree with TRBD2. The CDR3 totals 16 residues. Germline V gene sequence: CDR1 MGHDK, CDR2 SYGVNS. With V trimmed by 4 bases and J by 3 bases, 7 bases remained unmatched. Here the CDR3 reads CASSGPGLDDTGELFF. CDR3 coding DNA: TGTGCCAGCAGTGGGCCGGGACTAGACGACACCGGGGAGCTGTTTTTT.

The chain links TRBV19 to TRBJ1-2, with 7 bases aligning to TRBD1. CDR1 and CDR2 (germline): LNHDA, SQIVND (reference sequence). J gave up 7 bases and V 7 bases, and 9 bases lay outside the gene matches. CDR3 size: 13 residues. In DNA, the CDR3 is TGTGCCAGTATCCAGACAGGGTCGACTGGCTACACCTTC. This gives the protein CASIQTGSTGYTF.

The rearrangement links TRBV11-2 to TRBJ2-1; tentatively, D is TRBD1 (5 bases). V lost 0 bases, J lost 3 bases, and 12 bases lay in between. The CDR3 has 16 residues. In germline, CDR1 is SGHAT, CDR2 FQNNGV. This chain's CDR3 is CASSLEGAGLYNEQFF. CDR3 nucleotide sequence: TGTGCCAGCAGCTTAGAAGGAGCAGGGCTCTACAATGAGCAGTTCTTC.

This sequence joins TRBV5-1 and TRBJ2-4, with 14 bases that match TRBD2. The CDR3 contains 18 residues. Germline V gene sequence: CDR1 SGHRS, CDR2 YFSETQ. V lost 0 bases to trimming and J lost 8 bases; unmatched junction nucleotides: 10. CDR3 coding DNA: TGCGCCAGCAGCTTGGGAGGGACTAGCGGGAGACAAGGGGACATTCAGTACTTC. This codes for CASSLGGTSGRQGDIQYF.

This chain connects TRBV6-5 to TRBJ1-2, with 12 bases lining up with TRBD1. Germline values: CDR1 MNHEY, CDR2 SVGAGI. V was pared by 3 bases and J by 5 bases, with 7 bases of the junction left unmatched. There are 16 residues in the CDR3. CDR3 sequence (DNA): TGTGCCAGCAGTTATTACGGGACAGGGGGCAATTATGGCTACACCTTC. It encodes CASSYYGTGGNYGYTF.

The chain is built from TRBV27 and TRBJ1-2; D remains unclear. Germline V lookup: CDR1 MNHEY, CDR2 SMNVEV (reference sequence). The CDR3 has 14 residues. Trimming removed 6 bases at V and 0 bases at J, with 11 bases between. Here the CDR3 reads CASSPQPSNYGYTF. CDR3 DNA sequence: TGTGCCAGCAGCCCACAACCATCTAACTATGGCTACACCTTC.

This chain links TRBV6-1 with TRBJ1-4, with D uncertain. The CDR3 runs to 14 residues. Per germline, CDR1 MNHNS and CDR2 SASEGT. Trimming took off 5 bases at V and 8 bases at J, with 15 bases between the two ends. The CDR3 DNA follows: TGTGCCAGCAGTTATGTTTGGGGAGCCGAAAAACTGTTTTTT. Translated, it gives CASSYVWGAEKLFF.

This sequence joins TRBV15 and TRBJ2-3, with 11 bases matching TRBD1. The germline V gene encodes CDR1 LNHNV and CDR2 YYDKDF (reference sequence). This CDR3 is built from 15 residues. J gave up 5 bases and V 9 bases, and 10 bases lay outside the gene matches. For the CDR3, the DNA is TGTGCCACGCGGAAAGGGACAGGGGGAATAGATACGCAGTATTTT. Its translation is CATRKGTGGIDTQYF.

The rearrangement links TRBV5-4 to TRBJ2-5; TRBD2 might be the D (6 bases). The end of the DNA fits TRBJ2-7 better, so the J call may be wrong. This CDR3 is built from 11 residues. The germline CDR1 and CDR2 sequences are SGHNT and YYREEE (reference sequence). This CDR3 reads CASSRLGEQYF. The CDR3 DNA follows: TGTGCCAGCAGCCGACTAGGCGAGCAGTACTTC.

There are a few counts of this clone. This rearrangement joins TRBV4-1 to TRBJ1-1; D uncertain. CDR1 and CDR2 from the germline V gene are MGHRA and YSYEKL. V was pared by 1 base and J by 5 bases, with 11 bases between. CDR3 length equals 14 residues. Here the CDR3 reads CASSQGGIRTEAFF. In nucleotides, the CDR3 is TGCGCCAGCAGCCAAGGAGGGATCCGAACTGAAGCTTTCTTT.

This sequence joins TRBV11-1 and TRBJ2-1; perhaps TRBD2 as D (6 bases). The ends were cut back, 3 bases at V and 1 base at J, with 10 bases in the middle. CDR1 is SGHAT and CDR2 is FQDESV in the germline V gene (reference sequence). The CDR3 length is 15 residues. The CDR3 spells CASSFEGGSYNEQFF. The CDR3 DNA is TGTGCCAGCAGCTTCGAGGGAGGTTCCTACAATGAGCAGTTCTTC.

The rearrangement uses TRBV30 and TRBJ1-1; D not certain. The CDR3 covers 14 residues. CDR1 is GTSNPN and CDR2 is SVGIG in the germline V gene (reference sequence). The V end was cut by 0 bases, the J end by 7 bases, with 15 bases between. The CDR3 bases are TGTGCCTGGAGTGTCGCCACAGAGAGCTATGAAGCTTTCTTT. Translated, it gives CAWSVATESYEAFF.